Here is one TCR beta chain with its context. The data belong to a study of shared clonotypes between healthy human individuals. Profiled with immunoSEQ multiplex PCR; TCRdb holds only in-frame clones, not every one. The repertoire has some 500,000 clones, roughly three quarters of them found once; the top ten carry around 11%. Germline V gene data show CDR1 as SGHNT and CDR2 as YENEEA. V lost 5 bases and J lost 2, with 11 bases in between. The CDR3 loop spans 14 amino acids. Sequencing was done on a sample of PBMCs. The clonotype comes from a woman aged 40-49 years in good health. Some clones in this sample may be carry-over from other donors' samples. The chain carries TRBV11-3 and TRBJ2-3; D might be TRBD1 (5 bases). CDR3 amino acids: CASSLGAATDTQYF. Written as DNA, the CDR3 is TGTGCCAGCAGCCTAGGGGCGGCCACAGATACGCAGTATTTT. The variable domain in full, completed from reference TRBV11-3 and TRBJ2-3, reads EAGVVQSPRYKIIEKKQPVAFWCNPISGHNTLYWYLQNLGQGPELLIRYENEEAVDDSQLPKDRFSAERLKGVDSTLKIQPAELGDSAVYLCASSLGAATDTQYFGPGTRLTVL.